Below, 30 T cell receptor beta chains from the same sample are listed, as sequenced in a study of blood T cell repertoires in COVID-19. TCRdb's table, derived via immunoSEQ multiplex PCR, lists solely in-frame clones and lacks some. The data hold approximately 330,000 clones, with roughly 89% observed a single time. What was sequenced was PBMCs or T cells enriched from blood (not recorded which). The receptor set was obtained from a woman aged 25-40 years who had recovered from COVID-19.

The rearrangement joins TRBV15 to TRBJ2-5; D possibly corresponds to TRBD2 (5 bases). The CDR3 extends over 16 amino acids. The germline CDR1 and CDR2 sequences are LNHNV and YYDKDF (reference sequence). V lost 8 bases, J lost 4 bases, and 23 bases lay in between. The CDR3 is CATAGSRLDSRETQYF. CDR3 DNA sequence: TGTGCCACCGCGGGTTCAAGACTCGACTCGCGAGAGACCCAGTACTTC.

A word on this clone: Other nucleotide sequences from this sample produce the same CDR3. V is TRBV5-1 and J is TRBJ2-7; D possibly corresponds to TRBD2 (5 bases). The ends were cut back, 1 base at V and 4 bases at J, with 6 bases in the middle. CDR1 is SGHRS, CDR2 YFSETQ, per germline. This CDR3 spans 12 amino acids. The CDR3 DNA follows: TGCGCCAGCAGCTTGCGGGGATACGAGCAGTACTTC. It specifies CASSLRGYEQYF.

The chain joins TRBV27 to TRBJ2-1; TRBD2 agrees at 13 bases. Germline lookup yields CDR1 MNHEY and CDR2 SMNVEV (reference sequence). The CDR3 consists of 15 residues. V lost 5 bases and J lost 8; bases outside the gene matches: 6. The CDR3 nucleotides are TGTGCCAGCAGTAAGACTAGCGGGAGGTTCCATGAGCAGTTCTTC. It specifies CASSKTSGRFHEQFF.

This clone came up once. The V and J genes are TRBV6-5 and TRBJ2-3, with unresolved D. From germline, CDR1 is MNHEY and CDR2 SVGAGI. Trimming removed 1 base from V and 7 bases from J, with 12 bases in between. The CDR3 runs to 14 residues. CDR3 residues: CASSYLGSENTQYF. DNA of the CDR3: TGTGCCAGCAGTTACTTAGGTTCGGAGAATACGCAGTATTTT.

This chain uses TRBV24-1 with TRBJ1-1; D might be TRBD1 (6 bases). In germline, CDR1 is KGHDR, CDR2 SFDVKD. Between the trimmed V and J ends, which lost 4 bases and 4 bases, there was a span of 12 bases. The CDR3 is made up of 14 amino acids. The CDR3 nucleotides are TGTGCCACCAGTGAAGCAGGGGTGAGCACTGAAGCTTTCTTT. The encoded protein is CATSEAGVSTEAFF.

The V call is TRBV11-3, the J call TRBJ2-1; TRBD2 agrees at 7 bases. Germline trimming cut 4 bases from V and 8 bases from J; bases unmatched to any gene: 17. Per the germline V gene, CDR1 is SGHNT and CDR2 is YENEEA. CDR3 size: 17 residues. CDR3 coding DNA: TGTGCCAGCAGCTCACCCTCTATATGGGGGGGTAGGGATGAGCAGTTCTTC. The encoded protein is CASSSPSIWGGRDEQFF.

This chain uses TRBV19 with TRBJ2-7, with TRBD1 identical over 8 bases. The CDR3 is 12 amino acids. V lost 6 bases, J lost 6 bases, and 4 bases stayed unmatched. Per the germline V gene, CDR1 is LNHDA and CDR2 is SQIVND (reference sequence). CDR3 loop: CASSRGTGEQYF. CDR3 DNA sequence: TGTGCCAGTAGCCGCGGGACAGGCGAGCAGTACTTC.

The V and J genes are TRBV19 and TRBJ1-1; 8 bases agree with TRBD1. Germline V gene lookup returns CDR1 LNHDA and CDR2 SQIVND (reference sequence). The junction had 16 bases not matched to a gene; V was cut back by 6 bases and J by 4 bases. The CDR3 is 17 residues long. CDR3 nucleotide sequence: TGTGCCAGTAGCACTGACCACCGACAGGGGTGGGCCACTGAAGCTTTCTTT. It encodes CASSTDHRQGWATEAFF. Supplemented by reference TRBV19 and TRBJ1-1, the full variable domain reads DGGITQSPKYLFRKEGQNVTLSCEQNLNHDAMYWYRQDPGQGLRLIYYSQIVNDFQKGDIAEGYSVSREKKESFPLTVTSAQKNPTAFYLCASSTDHRQGWATEAFFGQGTRLTVV.

This clone was recorded once. V is TRBV25-1 and J is TRBJ2-7; no firm D call. Per germline, CDR1 MGHDK and CDR2 SYGVNS. V was shortened by 5 bases and J by 3 bases, with 5 bases between the two germline ends. CDR3 size: 11 residues. CDR3 residues: CASSLVYEQYF. The DNA for the CDR3 is TGTGCCAGCAGTCTAGTCTACGAGCAGTACTTC.

This CDR3 reads CASGLESSYNEQFF. The CDR3, as DNA: TGTGCTAGTGGTTTGGAGAGCTCCTACAATGAGCAGTTCTTC. V is TRBV12-5 and J is TRBJ2-1; no clear D. This CDR3 is 14 amino acids long. Looked up from germline, CDR1 is LGHNT and CDR2 is FRNRAP. V was trimmed by 1 base and J by 0 bases, leaving 4 bases between them.

The chain couples TRBV15 to TRBJ1-1, with TRBD1 as a possible D gene (6 bases). CDR3 length equals 17 residues. Between the trimmed V and J ends, which lost 2 bases and 4 bases, there was a span of 20 bases. The V gene's germline CDR1 is LNHNV and CDR2 YYDKDF (reference sequence). CDR3: CATSRPIQQGWVTEAFF. The CDR3 nucleotides are TGTGCCACCAGCAGACCAATTCAACAGGGTTGGGTCACTGAAGCTTTCTTT. Full variable domain (rest looked up from reference TRBV15 and TRBJ1-1): DAMVIQNPRYQVTQFGKPVTLSCSQTLNHNVMYWYQQKSSQAPKLLFHYYDKDFNNEADTPDNFQSRRPNTSFCFLDIRSPGLGDTAMYLCATSRPIQQGWVTEAFFGQGTRLTVV.

This clone was observed many times. The chain joins TRBV3-1 (or the pseudogene TRBV3-2) to TRBJ2-1; maybe TRBD2 (5 bases). This CDR3 comprises 16 residues. Trimming took off 1 base at V and 4 bases at J, with 14 bases between the two ends. From germline, CDR1 is LGHDT and CDR2 YNNKEL (reference sequence). DNA for the CDR3: TGTGCCAGCAGCCAAGCCGCAAGCGGACCTTACAATGAGCAGTTCTTC. It yields the protein CASSQAASGPYNEQFF.

The chain employs TRBV3-1 (or the pseudogene TRBV3-2) and TRBJ2-1; 7 positions match TRBD2. CDR3 length equals 16 residues. V was pared by 0 bases and J by 7 bases, with 9 bases of the junction left unmatched. In germline, CDR1 is LGHDT, CDR2 YNNKEL (reference sequence). The CDR3: CASSQDYAGVRNEQFF. The DNA of the CDR3 is TGTGCCAGCAGCCAAGATTATGCGGGAGTAAGGAATGAGCAGTTCTTC.

V and J are TRBV28 and TRBJ2-3; 9 nucleotides align to TRBD2. The V gene end was trimmed by 2 bases and the J gene end by 6 bases; junction bases not matched to a gene: 9. This CDR3 comprises 16 residues. Germline CDR1 MDHEN, CDR2 SYDVKM. CDR3 nucleotide sequence: TGTGCCAGCAGTTTAGGCCTAGCGGGACTACAGGATACGCAGTATTTT. As protein: CASSLGLAGLQDTQYF.

The V and J genes are TRBV19 and TRBJ1-2, with D perhaps matching TRBD1 (5 bases). V was clipped by 5 bases and J by 7 bases, with 8 bases between them. The CDR3 runs to 11 residues. Germline CDR1 is LNHDA and CDR2 is SQIVND (reference sequence). In DNA, the CDR3 is TGTGCCAGTAGTGTGACAGTTGGCTACACCTTC. Amino acid sequence: CASSVTVGYTF.

This clone has a handful of counts. The chain carries TRBV20-1 and TRBJ2-3; 8 bases agree with TRBD2. Germline V gene sequence: CDR1 DFQATT, CDR2 SNEGSKA (reference sequence). The V segment lost 3 bases and the J segment 4 bases; nucleotides outside the gene matches: 9. This CDR3 is built from 15 residues. Written as DNA, the CDR3 is TGCAGTGCTAGTCTTGGGCCGGGAGGGTCAGATACGCAGTATTTT. Translation: CSASLGPGGSDTQYF.

Comment on this clone: Other DNA sequences in this sample translate to the same CDR3. The chain links TRBV7-2 to TRBJ1-5; 7 positions match TRBD1. V lost 3 bases to trimming and J lost 0 bases; unmatched junction nucleotides: 2. Per germline, CDR1 SGHTA and CDR2 FQGNSA. The CDR3 runs to 15 residues. The CDR3 sequence: CASSLGQYSNQPQHF. DNA for the CDR3: TGTGCCAGCAGCTTGGGACAGTATAGCAATCAGCCCCAGCATTTT.

The rearrangement joins TRBV9 to TRBJ2-1, with 8 bases lining up with TRBD2. In germline, CDR1 is SGDLS, CDR2 YYNGEE. There are 15 residues in the CDR3. Losses at the gene ends were 4 bases for V and 6 bases for J; bases not matched to a gene: 9. The DNA of the CDR3 is TGTGCCAGCAGCCCAACGGGAGGGCCATTCAATGAGCAGTTCTTC. Translated, it gives CASSPTGGPFNEQFF.

The rearrangement uses TRBV29-1 and TRBJ1-2; 8 bases are shared with TRBD1. V trimming: 6 bases; J trimming: 1 base; junction bases outside the gene matches: 4. Germline assignment: CDR1 SQVTM and CDR2 ANQGSEA. This CDR3 spans 13 amino acids. CDR3 protein: CSVDRGINYGYTF. CDR3 DNA: TGCAGCGTAGACAGGGGAATTAACTATGGCTACACCTTC.

This chain uses TRBV23-1 with TRBJ2-7; maybe TRBD1 (5 bases). TRBV23-1 is classed as an ORF, of uncertain function. Trimming cost V 7 bases and J 1 base, with 14 bases left between them. The CDR3 loop spans 14 amino acids. CDR3 DNA sequence: TGCGCCAGCATCCCAAGGGGCACGTCCTACGAGCAGTACTTC. Its translation is CASIPRGTSYEQYF.

The gene calls are TRBV6-6 and TRBJ1-5; 11 positions match TRBD1. Per germline, CDR1 MNHNY and CDR2 SVGAGI (reference sequence). V was clipped by 5 bases and J by 6 bases; unmatched bases: 6. This CDR3 is 15 amino acids long. The CDR3 DNA sequence: TGTGCCAGCAGTCGCGAGGGGACAGGGGGTCAGCCCCAGCATTTT. Translated, it gives CASSREGTGGQPQHF.

J is TRBJ1-5 and V is TRBV3-1 (or the pseudogene TRBV3-2); tentatively, D is TRBD1 (5 bases). Germline V lookup: CDR1 LGHDT, CDR2 YNNKEL (reference sequence). The CDR3 sequence is 14 residues long. The germline V and J ends were trimmed by 0 bases and 2 bases, with 5 bases remaining between them. This CDR3 reads CASSQEGGNQPQHF. The CDR3 DNA is TGTGCCAGCAGCCAAGAAGGGGGCAATCAGCCCCAGCATTTT.

The gene calls are TRBV19 and TRBJ2-7; TRBD2 matches 8 bases. The CDR3 has 17 residues. V shed 4 bases and J 3 bases; nucleotides not matched to a gene: 14. Germline CDR1 is LNHDA and CDR2 is SQIVND (reference sequence). This chain's CDR3 is CASSSRGGLAGIYEQYF. The CDR3 coding sequence is TGTGCCAGTAGTAGTCGGGGAGGGCTAGCGGGCATCTACGAGCAGTACTTC.

The count of this clone is one. The gene calls are TRBV19 and TRBJ1-2; 7 bases are a match to TRBD1. V shed 4 bases and J 5 bases; nucleotides not matched to a gene: 10. This CDR3 contains 15 residues. Germline CDR1 LNHDA, CDR2 SQIVND (reference sequence). In nucleotides, the CDR3 is TGTGCCAGTAGTAACCTGGCCAGGGGGACTTATGGCTACACCTTC. Amino acid sequence: CASSNLARGTYGYTF. Based on the CDR3 plus reference TRBV19 and TRBJ1-2, the full variable domain is DGGITQSPKYLFRKEGQNVTLSCEQNLNHDAMYWYRQDPGQGLRLIYYSQIVNDFQKGDIAEGYSVSREKKESFPLTVTSAQKNPTAFYLCASSNLARGTYGYTFGSGTRLTVV.

This clone was seen a handful of times. The chain has TRBV27 and TRBJ2-7; unclear D gene. The CDR3 runs 14 residues. Germline lookup yields CDR1 MNHEY and CDR2 SMNVEV (reference sequence). Trimming cost V 5 bases and J 3 bases, with 14 bases left between them. The CDR3 reads CASSPGGIVYEQYF. The CDR3 DNA reads as TGTGCCAGCAGTCCCGGCGGAATCGTCTACGAGCAGTACTTC.

The rearrangement joins TRBV28 to TRBJ1-1; D gene unclear. CDR3 length: 13 amino acids. V shed 3 bases and J shed 6 bases, with 11 bases lying between them. Germline CDR1 and CDR2: MDHEN and SYDVKM. The CDR3: CASSFREGPEAFF. In nucleotides, the CDR3 is TGTGCCAGCAGTTTTAGGGAGGGCCCTGAAGCTTTCTTT.

The chain uses TRBV7-9 and TRBJ2-1; 7 bases fit TRBD2. The CDR3 sequence is 15 residues long. V lost 7 bases, J lost 9 bases, and 15 bases stayed unmatched. Per the germline V gene, CDR1 is SEHNR and CDR2 is FQNEAQ (reference sequence). This CDR3 is CASTRWTRGLPEQFF. CDR3 coding DNA: TGTGCCAGCACCCGGTGGACTAGGGGATTGCCTGAGCAGTTCTTC.

The chain combines TRBV4-1 with TRBJ2-7; TRBD2 matches at 7 bases. The V gene's germline CDR1 is MGHRA and CDR2 YSYEKL. The CDR3 has 17 amino acids. J lost 0 bases, V lost 4 bases, and 12 bases had no gene match. The CDR3 sequence is CASSREPSSGLSYEQYF. In DNA, the CDR3 is TGCGCCAGCAGCCGAGAGCCGTCTAGCGGCCTCTCCTACGAGCAGTACTTC.

The gene calls are TRBV5-1 and TRBJ2-1; 12 bases align to TRBD2. Germline CDR1 SGHRS, CDR2 YFSETQ. J gave up 7 bases and V 4 bases, and 6 bases lay outside the gene matches. The CDR3 runs to 15 residues. This CDR3 reads CASSQTSGSWNEQFF. CDR3 coding DNA: TGCGCCAGCAGCCAGACTAGCGGGAGTTGGAATGAGCAGTTCTTC.

This rearrangement joins TRBV11-1 to TRBJ2-5; weak D call: TRBD2 (6 bases). The CDR3 consists of 15 residues. V lost 6 bases and J 5 bases, leaving 19 bases between the germline ends. Per the germline V gene, CDR1 is SGHAT and CDR2 is FQDESV (reference sequence). CDR3 protein: CASRHTGTEKETQYF. The CDR3 coding sequence is TGTGCCAGCAGACACACCGGGACTGAGAAGGAGACCCAGTACTTC.